This TCR beta chain originates from a study of T cell changes during pregnancy in multiple sclerosis. Method: immunoSEQ multiplex PCR; TCRdb's copy keeps in-frame clones and lacks some. The sample lists about 100,000 clones; over 80% were seen once. V shed 4 bases and J 2 bases; nucleotides not matched to a gene: 7. CDR3 length: 17 residues. Germline V CDR1 and CDR2: SGHDT, YYEEEE. This clone appeared once. Source: peripheral blood, taken after pregnancy. The rearrangement uses TRBV5-6 and TRBJ2-3, with 13 nucleotides matching TRBD2. This TCR came from a female donor with multiple sclerosis, enrolled in a pregnancy study. The CDR3: CASSPGLAGAHTDTQYF. CDR3 DNA sequence: TGTGCCAGCAGCCCAGGACTAGCGGGGGCCCACACAGATACGCAGTATTTT.